A selection of T cell receptor beta chains follows, all from one sample in a study of shared clonotypes between healthy human individuals. Clones were read by immunoSEQ multiplex PCR, and TCRdb kept only the in-frame ones, dropping some. In the table there are millions of clones, around 94% of which are singletons. Sequenced sample: naive CD4+ T cells sorted from blood. These receptors were taken from a man between 18 and 35 years old in good health. The CDR3 runs from the conserved cysteine through the conserved F or W. A D gene is named only where the DNA matches it firmly. Clone size, where shown, is once, few, many, or a class for clones that have expanded.

>TRBV18|once|TRBJ2-7|NA
TGTGCCAGCTCACCTCAAGGTCTAGGGGGACCCTACGAGCAGTACTTC
CASSPQGLGGPYEQYF
>TRBV6-6|NA|TRBJ1-6|NA
TGTGCCAGCAGACCGGACCCGGGCTATAATTCACCCCTCCACTTT
CASRPDPGYNSPLHF
>TRBV4-2|NA|TRBJ2-3|TRBD2
TGTGCCAGCAGCCAAGATCTGGGGGGGGTAAGCACAGATACGCAGTATTTT
CASSQDLGGVSTDTQYF
>TRBV5-1|NA|TRBJ1-4|NA
TGCGCCAGCAGCTTGTGGGGGGCATCAACTAATGAAAAACTGTTTTTT
CASSLWGASTNEKLFF
>TRBV6-1|NA|TRBJ1-2|NA
TGTGCCAGTTTACGGACAGATCGATGGGGCTACACCTTC
CASLRTDRWGYTF
>TRBV6-6|NA|TRBJ2-3|TRBD2
TGTGCCAGCAGTTACCTAGCGGGCCGCACAGATACGCAGTATTTT
CASSYLAGRTDTQYF
>TRBV5-5|NA|TRBJ1-5|TRBD1
TGTGCCAGCAGCCCCCAACAGGGGAGTCAGCCCCAGCATTTT
CASSPQQGSQPQHF
>TRBV12-5|NA|TRBJ2-2|NA
TGTGCTAGTGGGGGCAGGTTAACCGGGGAGCTGTTTTTT
CASGGRLTGELFF
>TRBV19|NA|TRBJ1-5|NA
TGTGCCAGTAGTCGACAGGGCAATCAGCCCCAGCATTTT
CASSRQGNQPQHF
>TRBV2|NA|TRBJ2-7|NA
TGTGCCAGCAGTGCAGCGGACTCGGCCTACGAGCAGTACTTC
CASSAADSAYEQYF
>TRBV6-5|NA|TRBJ1-6|NA
TGTGCCATCAGTGAGTCCGGGCAGAATTCACCCCTCCACTTT
CAISESGQNSPLHF
>TRBV6-6|NA|TRBJ2-1|NA
TGTGCCAGCAGTACCCAGGGTAGGAGGGATGAGCAGTTCTTC
CASSTQGRRDEQFF
>TRBV7-9|NA|TRBJ1-4|TRBD1
TGTGCCAGCAGCCCCGGGACAGGGCTGGAAAAACTGTTTTTT
CASSPGTGLEKLFF
>TRBV2|NA|TRBJ2-1|NA
TGTGCCAGCAGGACAACTTCCTACAATGAGCAGTTCTTC
CASRTTSYNEQFF
>TRBV5-6|once|TRBJ1-2|NA
TGTGCCAGCAGCTTGTGGGACGGCTTCTATGGCTACACCTTC
CASSLWDGFYGYTF
>TRBV5-6|NA|TRBJ1-6|NA
TGTGCCAGCAGCTTGGGGGTCACCATCTATAATTCACCCCTCCACTTT
CASSLGVTIYNSPLHF
>TRBV19|NA|TRBJ2-7|NA
TGTGCCAGTATTATGAGTACGACAGGATACGAGCAGTACTTC
CASIMSTTGYEQYF
>TRBV9|NA|TRBJ1-4|NA
TGTGCCAGCAGCGTAAAGGGTGGAAATGAAAAACTGTTTTTT
CASSVKGGNEKLFF
>TRBV20-1|NA|TRBJ2-3|NA
TGCAGTGCTAATGGGGATACGCAGTATTTT
CSANGDTQYF
>TRBV5-6|NA|TRBJ2-2|TRBD1
TGTGCCAGCAGCGGCGGGACAGGGGGCTTCGGGGAGCTGTTTTTT
CASSGGTGGFGELFF
>TRBV5-1|NA|TRBJ1-3|TRBD1
TGCGCCAGCAGCTTGGCGGGACAGGGTAGCTCTGGAAACACCATATATTTT
CASSLAGQGSSGNTIYF
>TRBV18|NA|TRBJ2-7|TRBD2
TGTGCCAGCTCAGCGGGGGGGTCCTACGAGCAGTACTTC
CASSAGGSYEQYF
>TRBV19|NA|TRBJ2-2|TRBD1
TGTGCCACAATGGGGGCCTGGCAGGGGGCGGCCGGGGAGCTGTTTTTT
CATMGAWQGAAGELFF
>TRBV25-1|NA|TRBJ1-1|TRBD1
TGTGCCAGCAGTGCTCGACAGGGGGTGAACACTGAAGCTTTCTTT
CASSARQGVNTEAFF
>TRBV7-2|NA|TRBJ1-6|TRBD1
TGTGCCAGCAGCTACGACAGGGGAACCAATTCACCCCTCCACTTT
CASSYDRGTNSPLHF
>TRBV18|NA|TRBJ1-2|NA
TGTGCCAGCTCACCGAGCGACGGGATTTCCTATGGCTACACCTTC
CASSPSDGISYGYTF
>TRBV10-2|NA|TRBJ2-3|NA
TGCGCCAGCAGTGAGTCGGGCACAGATACGCAGTATTTT
CASSESGTDTQYF
>TRBV18|NA|TRBJ1-6|NA
TGTGCCAGCTCACCACAGGGTTCTAATTCACCCCTCCACTTT
CASSPQGSNSPLHF
>TRBV10-3|NA|TRBJ1-1|TRBD1
TGTGCCATCAGGCGGGACAGGGGAGGCACTGAAGCTTTCTTT
CAIRRDRGGTEAFF
>TRBV4-1|few|TRBJ1-6|NA
TGCGCCAGCAGCCAAGATCAGGTTTCACCCCTCCACTTT
CASSQDQVSPLHF
>TRBV28|NA|TRBJ2-7|TRBD2
TGTGCCAGCAGTCGTCGACTAGCGGGGAGAAGCTCCTACGAGCAGTACTTC
CASSRRLAGRSSYEQYF
>TRBV5-6|NA|TRBJ2-7|TRBD1
TGTGCCAGCAAGGGGGGACAGGAAAGCTCCTACGAGCAGTACTTC
CASKGGQESSYEQYF
>TRBV5-4|NA|TRBJ1-2|NA
TGTGCCAGCAGCTCAGGGGCAGACTTGTTTATCTACACCTTC
CASSSGADLFIYTF
>TRBV11-3|NA|TRBJ2-3|NA
TGTGCCAGCAGCTTGATGGGCACAGATACGCAGTATTTT
CASSLMGTDTQYF
>TRBV28|NA|TRBJ1-5|NA
TGTGCCAGTTCATCGGCCCAGAGGAACAATCAGCCCCAGCATTTT
CASSSAQRNNQPQHF
>TRBV6-5|NA|TRBJ2-7|NA
TGTGCCAGCAGTTACGGGCTAGTGCAGTACTTC
CASSYGLVQYF
>TRBV27|NA|TRBJ1-6|TRBD1
TGTGCCAGCAGTTCCGGGACAGGAGGTAATTCACCCCTCCACTTT
CASSSGTGGNSPLHF
>TRBV30|NA|TRBJ2-1|NA
TGTGCCTGGAGTGTCTCTCGAAACAGGGCTGGGGATGAGCAGTTCTTC
CAWSVSRNRAGDEQFF
>TRBV18|NA|TRBJ1-2|TRBD1
TGTGCCAGCTCACCAGGGACAGGCCGGGGCTACACCTTC
CASSPGTGRGYTF
>TRBV4-3|NA|TRBJ2-1|TRBD2
TGCGCCAGCAGCCAAGAACTAAGCGGGGGCTACAATGAGCAGTTCTTC
CASSQELSGGYNEQFF
>TRBV28|NA|TRBJ1-1|TRBD1
TGTGCCAGCACACAGGGGGAATTCGCTGAAGCTTTCTTT
CASTQGEFAEAFF
>TRBV28|NA|TRBJ2-5|NA
TGTGCCATCTCCCCGGGGGGCCCTAAAGAGACCCAGTACTTC
CAISPGGPKETQYF
>TRBV7-9|NA|TRBJ1-3|NA
TGTGCCAGCAGCTTAGGGTCCGGCATCTCTGGAAACACCATATATTTT
CASSLGSGISGNTIYF
>TRBV6-1|few|TRBJ1-5|TRBD1
TGTGCCAGCAGTACGACAGGGAGAGGCCAGCCCCAGCATTTT
CASSTTGRGQPQHF
>TRBV6-5|once|TRBJ2-5|NA
TGTGCCAGCAGGCGGACATTCGGAGAGACCCAGTACTTC
CASRRTFGETQYF
>TRBV28|few|TRBJ1-5|NA
TGTGCCAGCAGTTCGGGGATTTATCAGCCCCAGCATTTT
CASSSGIYQPQHF
>TRBV18|NA|TRBJ1-5|NA
TGTGCCAGCTCACCACCGGGGGGAAATCAGCCCCAGCATTTT
CASSPPGGNQPQHF
>TRBV5-6|NA|TRBJ1-5|TRBD1
TGTGCCAGCAGCCTGGACAGGGGTGGGCCCCAGCATTTT
CASSLDRGGPQHF
>TRBV6-6|NA|TRBJ2-1|NA
TGTGCCACCGGGGGGCCCTCCTACAATGAGCAGTTCTTC
CATGGPSYNEQFF
>TRBV11-2|NA|TRBJ2-1|NA
TGTGCCAGCAAAAGCACTGGGGCGGGGAATGAGCAGTTCTTC
CASKSTGAGNEQFF
>TRBV28|NA|TRBJ1-1|NA
TGTGCCAGCAGCCAGCCTTCGGGGGCTGGAACTGAAGCTTTCTTT
CASSQPSGAGTEAFF
>TRBV18|NA|TRBJ1-1|NA
TGTGCCAGCTCACCCGGGACTCTTGAAGCTTTCTTT
CASSPGTLEAFF
>TRBV7-2|NA|TRBJ2-1|TRBD1
TGTGCCAGCAGCTCAACCGGGACAGGGGGCAATGAGCAGTTCTTC
CASSSTGTGGNEQFF
>TRBV5-4|NA|TRBJ1-6|NA
TGTGCCAGCAGCTCTGGGGCGGGGGGCTCCTATAATTCACCCCTCCACTTT
CASSSGAGGSYNSPLHF
>TRBV6-4|NA|TRBJ2-1|TRBD2
TGTGCCAGCAGTGACTCACTAGCGGGAGCACGCGAGCAGTTCTTC
CASSDSLAGAREQFF
>TRBV7-2|NA|TRBJ1-1|TRBD1
TGTGCCAGCAGCTTAGCCAGTACAGGGGGCATGAACACTGAAGCTTTCTTT
CASSLASTGGMNTEAFF
>TRBV19|NA|TRBJ2-3|TRBD2
TGTGCCAGTAGTGTACTAGCGGGGGGTGCAGATACGCAGTATTTT
CASSVLAGGADTQYF
>TRBV19|NA|TRBJ2-4|TRBD2
TGTGCCAGTATTACGAGGGAGGGTAGCAAAAACATTCAGTACTTC
CASITREGSKNIQYF
>TRBV28|NA|TRBJ2-7|NA
TGTGCCAGCAGTTTCGAGGGTAAGCAGTACTTC
CASSFEGKQYF
>TRBV19|NA|TRBJ2-5|TRBD1
TGTGCCAGTAGTCCTGGACAGGGGGCTTGGGAGACCCAGTACTTC
CASSPGQGAWETQYF